This T cell receptor (beta chain) was captured by sequencing in a study of T-cell memory formation after mild COVID-19. Overall study findings and caveats: CM and EM subsets held most contracting CD4+ clones; EMRA held CD8+ ones. There were some responding clones in pre-infection memory, which suggested that cross-reactive memory had joined.

The 5'RACE method, run with constant-segment primers, produced TCR alpha and TCR beta cDNA libraries (carrying sample barcodes and UMIs). TCRdb re-called the 5' RACE reads through MiXCR, storing one row per CDR3 protein. The repertoire holds about 430,000 distinct CDR3 sequences, with roughly 24% as singletons. Concerning this clonotype itself: What it binds is unknown.

Germline CDR1 GTSNPN, CDR2 SVGIG (reference sequence). The CDR3 has 13 residues. This sequence was found in an adult woman who had mild COVID-19 (a few samples of this study predate the infection). Cell type and time point are not known. The genes are TRBV30 and TRBJ2-1; 10 bases align to TRBD2. Material: PBMCs or a T cell subset sorted from them (not recorded which). The CDR3 sequence is CGVLAGFRNEQFF. DNA of the CDR3: TGTGGAGTACTAGCGGGGTTTCGGAATGAGCAGTTCTTC.